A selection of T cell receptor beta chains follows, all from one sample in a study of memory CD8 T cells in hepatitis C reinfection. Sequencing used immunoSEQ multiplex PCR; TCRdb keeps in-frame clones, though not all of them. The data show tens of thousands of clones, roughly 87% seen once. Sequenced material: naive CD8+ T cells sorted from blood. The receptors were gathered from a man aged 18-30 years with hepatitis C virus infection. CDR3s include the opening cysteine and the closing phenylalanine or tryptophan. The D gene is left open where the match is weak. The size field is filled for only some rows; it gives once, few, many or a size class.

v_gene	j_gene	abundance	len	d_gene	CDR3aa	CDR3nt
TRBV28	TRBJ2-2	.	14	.	CASSLMGRLGELFF	TGTGCCAGCAGTTTAATGGGGCGCCTCGGGGAGCTGTTTTTT
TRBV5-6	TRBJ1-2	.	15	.	CASSLVFAGYYGYTF	TGTGCCAGCAGCTTGGTTTTTGCAGGGTACTATGGCTACACCTTC
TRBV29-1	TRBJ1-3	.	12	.	CSTRDSGNTIYF	TGCAGCACCCGAGACTCTGGAAACACCATATATTTT
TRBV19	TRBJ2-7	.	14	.	CASSSTGSSYEQYF	TGTGCCAGTAGTTCGACGGGGAGCTCCTACGAGCAGTACTTC
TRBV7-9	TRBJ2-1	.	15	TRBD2	CASSPDSGNYNEQFF	TGTGCCAGCAGCCCAGACAGCGGGAACTACAATGAGCAGTTCTTC
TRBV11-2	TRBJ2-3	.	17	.	CASSLFEGQEGTDTQYF	TGTGCCAGCAGCTTATTCGAGGGCCAAGAGGGCACAGATACGCAGTATTTT
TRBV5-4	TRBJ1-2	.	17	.	CASSKDTQWILDYGYTF	TGTGCCAGCAGCAAGGACACTCAATGGATCCTAGACTATGGCTACACCTTC
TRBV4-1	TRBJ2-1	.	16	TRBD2	CASSRPGLADYNEQFF	TGCGCCAGCAGCCGCCCGGGACTAGCGGACTACAATGAGCAGTTCTTC
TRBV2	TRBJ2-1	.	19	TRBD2	CASSGVRTSVLFSYNEQFF	TGTGCCAGCAGTGGTGTGAGGACTAGCGTTTTATTCTCCTACAATGAGCAGTTCTTC
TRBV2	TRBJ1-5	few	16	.	CASSSPLGSSNQPQHF	TGTGCCAGCAGCTCCCCTCTGGGCAGTAGCAATCAGCCCCAGCATTTT
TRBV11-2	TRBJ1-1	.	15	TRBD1	CASSYGQGAGGEAFF	TGTGCCAGCAGCTACGGACAGGGGGCCGGGGGTGAAGCTTTCTTT
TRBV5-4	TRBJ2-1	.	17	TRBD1	CASSWTGGFTGYNEQFF	TGTGCCAGCAGTTGGACAGGGGGCTTCACAGGCTACAATGAGCAGTTCTTC
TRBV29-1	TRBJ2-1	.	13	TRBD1	CSVEDRGLSEQFF	TGCAGCGTTGAGGACAGGGGGCTTAGTGAGCAGTTCTTC
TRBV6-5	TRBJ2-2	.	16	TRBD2	CASSYWAGGQTGELFF	TGTGCCAGCAGTTACTGGGCGGGAGGGCAAACCGGGGAGCTGTTTTTT
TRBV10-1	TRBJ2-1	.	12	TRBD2	CASSPGGPEQFF	TGCGCCAGCAGTCCGGGGGGGCCTGAGCAGTTCTTC
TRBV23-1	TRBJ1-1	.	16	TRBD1	CASSHPGQGARTEAFF	TGCGCCAGCAGTCACCCCGGACAGGGGGCAAGGACTGAAGCTTTCTTT
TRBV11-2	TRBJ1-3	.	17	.	CASSFTTGVFSGNTIYF	TGTGCCAGCAGCTTTACGACAGGCGTCTTCTCTGGAAACACCATATATTTT
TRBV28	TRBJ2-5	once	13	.	CASRGTYVETQYF	TGTGCCAGCAGGGGGACATACGTAGAGACCCAGTACTTC
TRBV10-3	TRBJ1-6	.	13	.	CAISGGPFSPLHF	TGTGCCATCAGTGGGGGGCCCTTTTCACCCCTCCACTTT
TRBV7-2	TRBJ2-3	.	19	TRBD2	CASSLTYHRRGRAPDTQYF	TGTGCCAGCAGCTTAACGTACCATAGACGCGGGAGGGCCCCAGATACGCAGTATTTT
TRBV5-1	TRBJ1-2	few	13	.	CASRQDGTYGYTF	TGCGCCAGCAGACAGGACGGCACCTATGGCTACACCTTC
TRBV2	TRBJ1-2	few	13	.	CASLPEANYGYTF	TGTGCCAGCCTCCCGGAGGCGAACTATGGCTACACCTTC
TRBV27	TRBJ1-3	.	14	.	CASSLTESGNTIYF	TGTGCCAGCAGTTTAACGGAGTCTGGAAACACCATATATTTT
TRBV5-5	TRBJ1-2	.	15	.	CASSLGEGVTYGYTF	TGTGCCAGCAGCCTGGGGGAGGGGGTTACCTATGGCTACACCTTC
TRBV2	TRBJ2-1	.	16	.	CASIEGGSGTYNEQFF	TGTGCCAGCATAGAGGGAGGTAGCGGAACCTACAATGAGCAGTTCTTC
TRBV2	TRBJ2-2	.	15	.	CASSGRGAPTGELFF	TGCGCCAGCAGTGGAAGAGGAGCACCCACCGGGGAGCTGTTTTTT
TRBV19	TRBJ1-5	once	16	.	CASSKATGIAYQPQHF	TGTGCCAGTAGTAAGGCAACAGGGATCGCATACCAGCCCCAGCATTTT
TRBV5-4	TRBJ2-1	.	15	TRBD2	CASSAPGLAGNEQFF	TGTGCCAGCAGCGCACCGGGACTAGCGGGGAATGAGCAGTTCTTC
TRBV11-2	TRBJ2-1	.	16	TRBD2	CASSLDPLAGDNEQFF	TGTGCCAGCAGCTTAGACCCCCTAGCGGGGGACAATGAGCAGTTCTTC
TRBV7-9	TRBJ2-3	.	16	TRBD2	CASSSEREGSTDTQYF	TGTGCCAGCAGCTCCGAGCGGGAGGGAAGCACAGATACGCAGTATTTT
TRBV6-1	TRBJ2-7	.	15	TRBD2	CASAGGAGVRYEQYF	TGTGCCTCCGCCGGGGGGGCGGGAGTTCGCTACGAGCAGTACTTC
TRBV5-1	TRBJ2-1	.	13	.	CASSLEVGNEQFF	TGCGCCAGCAGCTTGGAAGTCGGCAATGAGCAGTTCTTC
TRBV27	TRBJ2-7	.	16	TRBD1	CASSPSYGDSPYEQYF	TGTGCCAGCAGTCCGTCCTATGGGGACAGCCCCTACGAGCAGTACTTC
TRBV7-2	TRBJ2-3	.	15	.	CASTLLAGFTDTQYF	TGTGCCAGCACCTTGCTGGCTGGCTTCACAGATACGCAGTATTTT
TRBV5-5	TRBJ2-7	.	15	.	CASSSNWASNYEQYF	TGTGCCAGCAGCTCAAATTGGGCTAGCAACTACGAGCAGTACTTC
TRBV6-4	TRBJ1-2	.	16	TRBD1	CASSDYTGGAGYGYTF	TGTGCCAGCAGTGACTACACAGGGGGCGCGGGCTATGGCTACACCTTC
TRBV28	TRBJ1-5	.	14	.	CASSSLTGPQPQHF	TGTGCCAGCAGTTCCCTGACAGGACCCCAGCCCCAGCATTTT
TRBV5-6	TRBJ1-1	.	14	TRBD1	CASSFGQGGTEAFF	TGTGCCAGCAGCTTCGGACAGGGGGGAACTGAAGCTTTCTTT
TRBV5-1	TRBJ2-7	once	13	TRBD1	CASSAGQGREQYF	TGCGCCAGCAGCGCCGGACAGGGACGCGAGCAGTACTTC
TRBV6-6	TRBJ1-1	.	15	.	CASSYSIEAGTEAFF	TGTGCCAGCAGTTACTCGATCGAGGCGGGCACTGAAGCTTTCTTT
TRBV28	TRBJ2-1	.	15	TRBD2	CASRSLAGGGGEQFF	TGTGCCAGCAGATCCCTAGCGGGCGGTGGGGGGGAGCAGTTCTTC
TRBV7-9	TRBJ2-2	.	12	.	CASSPAGVELFF	TGTGCCAGCAGCCCCGCCGGGGTGGAGCTGTTTTTT
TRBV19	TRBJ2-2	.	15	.	CASTSLEVPSGELFF	TGTGCCAGTACCTCCTTAGAAGTGCCTAGCGGGGAGCTGTTTTTT
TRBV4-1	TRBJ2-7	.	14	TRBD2	CASSPGASGYEQYF	TGCGCCAGCAGCCCCGGGGCTAGCGGCTACGAGCAGTACTTC
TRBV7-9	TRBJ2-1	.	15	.	CASSLGPYPYNEQFF	TGTGCCAGCAGCTTAGGGCCGTACCCTTACAATGAGCAGTTCTTC
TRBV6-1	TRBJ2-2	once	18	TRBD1	CASSVKGQVTPNTGELFF	TGTGCCAGCAGTGTTAAGGGACAGGTCACTCCAAACACCGGGGAGCTGTTTTTT
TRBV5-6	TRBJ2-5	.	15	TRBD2	CASSLGGGARETQYF	TGTGCCAGCAGCTTGGGCGGGGGGGCCAGGGAGACCCAGTACTTC
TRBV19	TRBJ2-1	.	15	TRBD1	CASSTPRTGNNEQFF	TGTGCCAGTAGTACACCAAGGACAGGAAACAATGAGCAGTTCTTC
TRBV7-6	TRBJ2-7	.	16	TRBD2	CASSYGSGGSSYEQYF	TGTGCCAGCAGCTACGGAAGCGGGGGGAGTTCCTACGAGCAGTACTTC
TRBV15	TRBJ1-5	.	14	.	CATSRDWVAQPQHF	TGTGCCACCAGCAGAGACTGGGTAGCTCAGCCCCAGCATTTT
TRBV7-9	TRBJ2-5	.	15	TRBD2	CASSFGLAGEETQYF	TGTGCCAGCAGCTTTGGACTAGCGGGCGAAGAGACCCAGTACTTC